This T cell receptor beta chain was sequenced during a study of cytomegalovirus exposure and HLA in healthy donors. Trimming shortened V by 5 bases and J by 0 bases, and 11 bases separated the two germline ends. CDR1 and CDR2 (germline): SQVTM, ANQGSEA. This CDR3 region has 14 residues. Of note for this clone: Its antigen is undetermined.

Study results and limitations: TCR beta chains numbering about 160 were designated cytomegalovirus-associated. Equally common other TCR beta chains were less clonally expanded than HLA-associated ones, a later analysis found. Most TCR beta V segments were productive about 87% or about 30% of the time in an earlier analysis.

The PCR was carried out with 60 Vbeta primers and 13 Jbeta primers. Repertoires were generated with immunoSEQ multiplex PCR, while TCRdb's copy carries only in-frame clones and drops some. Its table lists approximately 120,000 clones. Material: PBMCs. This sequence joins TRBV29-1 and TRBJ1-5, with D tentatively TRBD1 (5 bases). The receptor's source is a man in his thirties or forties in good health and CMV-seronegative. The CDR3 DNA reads TGCAGCGTTAGAACAGGAGATAGCAATCAGCCCCAGCATTTT. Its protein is CSVRTGDSNQPQHF. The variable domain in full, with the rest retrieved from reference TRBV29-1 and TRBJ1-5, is SAVISQKPSRDICQRGTSLTIQCQVDSQVTMMFWYRQQPGQSLTLIATANQGSEATYESGFVIDKFPISRPNLTFSTLTVSNMSPEDSSIYLCSVRTGDSNQPQHFGDGTRLSIL.